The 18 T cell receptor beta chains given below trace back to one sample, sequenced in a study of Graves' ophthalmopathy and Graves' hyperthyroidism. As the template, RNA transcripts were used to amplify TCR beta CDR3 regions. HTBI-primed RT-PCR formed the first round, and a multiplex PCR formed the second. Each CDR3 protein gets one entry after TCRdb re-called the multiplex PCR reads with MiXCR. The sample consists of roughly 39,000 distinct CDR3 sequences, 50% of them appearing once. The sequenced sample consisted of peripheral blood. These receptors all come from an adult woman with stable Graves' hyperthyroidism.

This CDR3 reads CSVEGGSVAFF. Written as DNA, the CDR3 is TGCAGCGTTGAAGGGGGGTCTGTAGCTTTCTTT. The chain is built from TRBV29-1 and TRBJ1-1, with TRBD1 as a possible D gene (5 bases). Trimming stripped 1 base from V and 10 bases from J, with 10 bases between. The CDR3 extends over 11 amino acids. CDR1 and CDR2 from the germline V gene are SQVTM and ANQGSEA. The full variable domain, in which reference TRBV29-1 and TRBJ1-1 provide the parts outside the CDR3, is SAVISQKPSRDICQRGTSLTIQCQVDSQVTMMFWYRQQPGQSLTLIATANQGSEATYESGFVIDKFPISRPNLTFSTLTVSNMSPEDSSIYLCSVEGGSVAFFGQGTRLTVV.

This chain's CDR3 is CASSGLSGTYGYTF. The CDR3 DNA sequence: TGCGCCAGCAGTGGACTTAGTGGGACCTATGGCTACACCTTC. This sequence joins TRBV10-1 and TRBJ1-2, with a possible D match to TRBD1 (5 bases). In germline, CDR1 is WNHNN, CDR2 SYGVQD (reference sequence). This CDR3 has 14 residues. V was trimmed by 4 bases and J by 4 bases, leaving 13 bases between them.

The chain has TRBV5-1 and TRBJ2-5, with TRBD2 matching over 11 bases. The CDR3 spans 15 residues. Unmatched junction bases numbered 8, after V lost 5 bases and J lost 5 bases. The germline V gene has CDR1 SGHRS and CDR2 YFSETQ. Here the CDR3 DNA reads TGCGCCAGCAGACTAGCGGGGGACACCGGGGAGACCCAGTACTTC. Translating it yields CASRLAGDTGETQYF.

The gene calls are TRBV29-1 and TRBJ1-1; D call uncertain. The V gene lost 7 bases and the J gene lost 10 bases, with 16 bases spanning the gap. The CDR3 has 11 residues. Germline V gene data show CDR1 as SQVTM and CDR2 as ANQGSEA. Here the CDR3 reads CSATNLNTAFF. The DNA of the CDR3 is TGCAGCGCTACGAATTTGAACACAGCTTTCTTT. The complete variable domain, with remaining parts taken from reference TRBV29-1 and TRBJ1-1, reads SAVISQKPSRDICQRGTSLTIQCQVDSQVTMMFWYRQQPGQSLTLIATANQGSEATYESGFVIDKFPISRPNLTFSTLTVSNMSPEDSSIYLCSATNLNTAFFGQGTRLTVV.

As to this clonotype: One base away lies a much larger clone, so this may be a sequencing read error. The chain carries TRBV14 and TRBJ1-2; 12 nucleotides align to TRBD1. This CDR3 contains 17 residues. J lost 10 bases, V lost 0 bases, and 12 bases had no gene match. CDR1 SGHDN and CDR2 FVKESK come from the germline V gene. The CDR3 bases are TGTGCCAGCAGCCAAGATTCCGGGACAGGGGGCGCGGCAGACTACACCTTC. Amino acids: CASSQDSGTGGAADYTF. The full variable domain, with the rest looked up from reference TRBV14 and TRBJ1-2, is EAGVTQFPSHSVIEKGQTVTLRCDPISGHDNLYWYRRVMGKEIKFLLHFVKESKQDESGMPNNRFLAERTGGTYSTLKVQPAELEDSGVYFCASSQDSGTGGAADYTFGSGTRLTVV.

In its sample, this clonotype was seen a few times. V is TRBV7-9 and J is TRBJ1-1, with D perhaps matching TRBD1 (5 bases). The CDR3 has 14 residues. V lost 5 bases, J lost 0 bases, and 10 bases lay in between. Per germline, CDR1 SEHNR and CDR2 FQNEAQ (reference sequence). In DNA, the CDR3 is TGTGCCAGCAGCCGCGGGACGGTGAACACTGAAGCTTTCTTT. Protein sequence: CASSRGTVNTEAFF. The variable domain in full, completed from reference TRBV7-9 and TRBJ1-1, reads DTGVSQNPRHKITKRGQNVTFRCDPISEHNRLYWYRQTLGQGPEFLTYFQNEAQLEKSRLLSDRFSAERPKGSFSTLEIQRTEQGDSAMYLCASSRGTVNTEAFFGQGTRLTVV.

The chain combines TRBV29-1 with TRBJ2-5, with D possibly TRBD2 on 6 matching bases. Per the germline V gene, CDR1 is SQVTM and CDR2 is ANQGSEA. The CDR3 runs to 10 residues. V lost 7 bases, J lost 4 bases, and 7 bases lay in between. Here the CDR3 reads CSDGGETQYF. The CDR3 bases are TGCAGCGACGGGGGAGAGACCCAGTACTTC.

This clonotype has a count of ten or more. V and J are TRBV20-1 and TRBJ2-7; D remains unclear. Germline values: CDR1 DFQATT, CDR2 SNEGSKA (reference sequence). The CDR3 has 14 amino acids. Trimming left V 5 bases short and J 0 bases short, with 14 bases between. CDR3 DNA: TGCAGTGCTCTAGAGAGGAGCCTCTCCTACGAGCAGTACTTC. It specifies CSALERSLSYEQYF.

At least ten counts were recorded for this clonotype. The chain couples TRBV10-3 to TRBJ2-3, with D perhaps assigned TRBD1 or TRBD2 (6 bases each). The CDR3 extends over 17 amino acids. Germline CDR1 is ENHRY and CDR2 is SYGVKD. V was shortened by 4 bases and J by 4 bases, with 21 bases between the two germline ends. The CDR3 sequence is CAISAQAGQPGSDTQYF. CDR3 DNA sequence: TGTGCCATCAGTGCCCAGGCGGGACAACCGGGGTCAGATACGCAGTATTTT.

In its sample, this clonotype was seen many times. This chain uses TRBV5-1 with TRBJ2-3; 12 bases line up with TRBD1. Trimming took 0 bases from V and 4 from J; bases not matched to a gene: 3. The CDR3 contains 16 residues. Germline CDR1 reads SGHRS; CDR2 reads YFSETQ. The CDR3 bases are TGCGCCAGCAGCTTGGTGGGGACAGGGGGCGCAGATACGCAGTATTTT. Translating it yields CASSLVGTGGADTQYF.

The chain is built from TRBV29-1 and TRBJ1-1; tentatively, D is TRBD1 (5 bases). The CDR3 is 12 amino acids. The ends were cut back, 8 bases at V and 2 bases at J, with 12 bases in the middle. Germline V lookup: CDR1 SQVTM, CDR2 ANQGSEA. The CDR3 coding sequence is TGCAGCTTACTCGGGGGTAACACTGAAGCTTTCTTT. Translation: CSLLGGNTEAFF. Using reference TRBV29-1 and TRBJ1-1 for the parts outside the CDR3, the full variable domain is SAVISQKPSRDICQRGTSLTIQCQVDSQVTMMFWYRQQPGQSLTLIATANQGSEATYESGFVIDKFPISRPNLTFSTLTVSNMSPEDSSIYLCSLLGGNTEAFFGQGTRLTVV.

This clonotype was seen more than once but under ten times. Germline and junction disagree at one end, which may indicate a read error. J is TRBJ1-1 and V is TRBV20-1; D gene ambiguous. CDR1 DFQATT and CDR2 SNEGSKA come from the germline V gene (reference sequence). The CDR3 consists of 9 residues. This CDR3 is CSANPEYIF. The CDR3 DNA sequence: TGCAGTGCTAACCCGGAGTATATCTTT.

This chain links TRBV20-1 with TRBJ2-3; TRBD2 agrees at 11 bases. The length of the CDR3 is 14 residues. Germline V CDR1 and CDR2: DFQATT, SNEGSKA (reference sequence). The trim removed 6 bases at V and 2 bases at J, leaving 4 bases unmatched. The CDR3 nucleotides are TGCAGTGCCACGGGACTAGCGGCCACAGATACGCAGTATTTT. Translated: CSATGLAATDTQYF.

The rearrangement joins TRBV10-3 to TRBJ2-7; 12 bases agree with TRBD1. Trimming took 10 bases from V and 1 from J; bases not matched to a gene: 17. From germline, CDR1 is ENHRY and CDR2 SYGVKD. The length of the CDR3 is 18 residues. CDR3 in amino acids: CASSRGQGAWFWSYEQYF. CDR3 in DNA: TGTGCCAGCAGCAGGGGACAGGGGGCTTGGTTTTGGTCCTACGAGCAGTACTTC.

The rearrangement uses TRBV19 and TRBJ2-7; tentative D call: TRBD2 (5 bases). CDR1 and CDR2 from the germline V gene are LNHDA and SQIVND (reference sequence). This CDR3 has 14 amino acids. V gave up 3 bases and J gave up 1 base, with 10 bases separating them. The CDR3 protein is CASSITGTSYEQYF. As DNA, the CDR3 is TGTGCCAGTAGTATTACGGGAACTTCCTACGAGCAGTACTTC.

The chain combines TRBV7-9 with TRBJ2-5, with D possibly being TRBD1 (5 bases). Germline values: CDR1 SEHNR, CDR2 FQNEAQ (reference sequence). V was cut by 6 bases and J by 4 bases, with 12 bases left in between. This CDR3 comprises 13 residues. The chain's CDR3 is CASRGYQGETQYF. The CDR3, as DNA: TGTGCCAGCAGGGGCTATCAGGGAGAGACCCAGTACTTC.

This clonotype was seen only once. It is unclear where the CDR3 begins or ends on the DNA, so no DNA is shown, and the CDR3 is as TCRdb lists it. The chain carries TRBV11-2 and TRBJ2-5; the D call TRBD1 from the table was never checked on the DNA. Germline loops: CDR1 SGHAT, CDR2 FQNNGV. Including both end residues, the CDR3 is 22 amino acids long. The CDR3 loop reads CASSIGGNAGEKLFFGSGTQYF.

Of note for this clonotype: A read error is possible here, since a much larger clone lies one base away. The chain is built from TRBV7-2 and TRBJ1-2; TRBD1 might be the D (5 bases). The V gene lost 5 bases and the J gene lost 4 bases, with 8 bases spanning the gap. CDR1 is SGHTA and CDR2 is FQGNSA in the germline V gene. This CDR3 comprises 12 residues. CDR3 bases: TGTGCCAGCAGCCCCCAGGGCTATGGCTACACCTTC. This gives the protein CASSPQGYGYTF.